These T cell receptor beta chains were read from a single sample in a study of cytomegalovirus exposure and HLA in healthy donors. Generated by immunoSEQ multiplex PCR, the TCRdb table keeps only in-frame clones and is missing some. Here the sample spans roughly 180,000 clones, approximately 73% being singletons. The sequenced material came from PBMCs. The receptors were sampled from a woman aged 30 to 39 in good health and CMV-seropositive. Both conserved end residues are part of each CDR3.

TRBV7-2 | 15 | CASSLGSLTNEKLFF
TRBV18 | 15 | CASSPPVRGVYEQYF
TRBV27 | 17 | CASRGSGFITGANVLTF
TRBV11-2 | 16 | CASSFRGGRGTDTQYF
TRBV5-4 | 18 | CASSLEGGGGLATDTQYF
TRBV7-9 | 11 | CASSRGKTLHF
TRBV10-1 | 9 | CAAPGQDFF
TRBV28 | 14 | CASSLTGYNSPLHF
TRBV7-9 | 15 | CASSLDRVGNTEAFF
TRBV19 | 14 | CASSFAEGDYGYTF
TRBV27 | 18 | CASSWTGGSRFEDQPQHF
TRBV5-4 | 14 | CASSLVGVPHEQYF
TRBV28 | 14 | CASSFTGGAETQYF
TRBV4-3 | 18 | CASSRASGGRSSYNEQFF
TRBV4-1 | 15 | CASSPGPGGYNEQFF
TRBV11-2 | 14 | CASSPRGGGNGYTF
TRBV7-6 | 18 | CASSLALALLSGANVLTF
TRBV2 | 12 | CASSESPRGYTF
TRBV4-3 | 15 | CASSQYGTGRYEQYF